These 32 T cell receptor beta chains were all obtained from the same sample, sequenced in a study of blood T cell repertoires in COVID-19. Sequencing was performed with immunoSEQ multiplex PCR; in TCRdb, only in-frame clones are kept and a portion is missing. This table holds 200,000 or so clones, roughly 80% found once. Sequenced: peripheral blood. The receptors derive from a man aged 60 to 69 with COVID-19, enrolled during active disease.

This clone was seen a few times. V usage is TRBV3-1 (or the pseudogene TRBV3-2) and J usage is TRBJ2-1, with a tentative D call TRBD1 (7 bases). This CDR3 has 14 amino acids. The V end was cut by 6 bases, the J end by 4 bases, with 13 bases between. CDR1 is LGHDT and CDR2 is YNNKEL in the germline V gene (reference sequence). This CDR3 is CASSQGGSYNEQFF. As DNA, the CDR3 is TGTGCCAGCAGTCAGGGGGGCTCTTACAATGAGCAGTTCTTC.

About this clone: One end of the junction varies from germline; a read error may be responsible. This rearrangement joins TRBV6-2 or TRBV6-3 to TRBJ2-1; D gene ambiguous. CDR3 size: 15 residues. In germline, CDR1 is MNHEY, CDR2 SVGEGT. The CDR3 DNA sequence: TGTGCCACCAGTTACGGGCCCCATTTCTGGGATGAGCAGTTCTTC. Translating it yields CATSYGPHFWDEQFF.

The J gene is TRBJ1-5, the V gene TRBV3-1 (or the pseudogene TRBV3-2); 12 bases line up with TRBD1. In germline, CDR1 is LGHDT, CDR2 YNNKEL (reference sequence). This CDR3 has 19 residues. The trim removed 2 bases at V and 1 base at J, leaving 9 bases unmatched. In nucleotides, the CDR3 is TGTGCCAGCAGCCAAAAGCCGGGACAGGGGGCGATCAGCAATCAGCCCCAGCATTTT. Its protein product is CASSQKPGQGAISNQPQHF.

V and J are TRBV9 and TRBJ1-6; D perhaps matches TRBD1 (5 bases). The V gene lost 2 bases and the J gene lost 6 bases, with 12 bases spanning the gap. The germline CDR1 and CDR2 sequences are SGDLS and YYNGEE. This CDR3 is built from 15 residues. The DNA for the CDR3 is TGTGCCAGCAGCGTCGGGGGTGTAGGTAATTCACCCCTCCACTTT. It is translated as CASSVGGVGNSPLHF.

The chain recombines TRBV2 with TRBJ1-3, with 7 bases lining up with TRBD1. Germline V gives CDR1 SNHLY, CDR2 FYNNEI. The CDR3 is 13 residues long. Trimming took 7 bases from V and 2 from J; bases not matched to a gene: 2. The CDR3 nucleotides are TGTGCCAGCATCAGGGGGGCTGGAAACACCATATATTTT. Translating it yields CASIRGAGNTIYF.

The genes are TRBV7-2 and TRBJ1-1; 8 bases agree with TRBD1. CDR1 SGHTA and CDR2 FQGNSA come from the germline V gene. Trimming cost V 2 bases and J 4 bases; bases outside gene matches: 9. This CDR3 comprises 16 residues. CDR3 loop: CASSLLPGGAGTEAFF. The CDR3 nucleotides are TGTGCCAGCAGCTTACTTCCAGGGGGCGCAGGCACTGAAGCTTTCTTT. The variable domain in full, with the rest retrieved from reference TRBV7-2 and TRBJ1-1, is GAGVSQSPSNKVTEKGKDVELRCDPISGHTALYWYRQSLGQGLEFLIYFQGNSAPDKSGLPSDRFSAERTGGSVSTLTIQRTQQEDSAVYLCASSLLPGGAGTEAFFGQGTRLTVV.

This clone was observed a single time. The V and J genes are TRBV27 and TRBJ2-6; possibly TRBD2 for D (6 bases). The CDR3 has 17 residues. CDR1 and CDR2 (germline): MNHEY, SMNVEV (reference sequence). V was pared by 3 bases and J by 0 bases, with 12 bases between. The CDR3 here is CASSFSSGYSGANVLTF. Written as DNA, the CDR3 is TGTGCCAGCAGTTTCAGTAGCGGATACTCTGGGGCCAACGTCCTGACTTTC.

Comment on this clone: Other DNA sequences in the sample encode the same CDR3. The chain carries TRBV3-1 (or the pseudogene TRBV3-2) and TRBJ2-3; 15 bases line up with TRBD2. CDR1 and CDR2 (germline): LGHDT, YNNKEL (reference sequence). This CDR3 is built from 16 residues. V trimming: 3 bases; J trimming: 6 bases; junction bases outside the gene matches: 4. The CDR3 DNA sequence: TGTGCCAGCAGCCAGGGGACTAGCGGGAGGCTGGATACGCAGTATTTT. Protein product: CASSQGTSGRLDTQYF.

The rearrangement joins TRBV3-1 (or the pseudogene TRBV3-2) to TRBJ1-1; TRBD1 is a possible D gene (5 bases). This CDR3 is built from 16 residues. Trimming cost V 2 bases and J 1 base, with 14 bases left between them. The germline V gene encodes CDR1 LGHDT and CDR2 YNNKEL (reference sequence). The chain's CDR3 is CASSQSAGLRNTEAFF. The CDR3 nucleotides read TGTGCCAGCAGCCAATCGGCAGGGCTGCGGAACACTGAAGCTTTCTTT.

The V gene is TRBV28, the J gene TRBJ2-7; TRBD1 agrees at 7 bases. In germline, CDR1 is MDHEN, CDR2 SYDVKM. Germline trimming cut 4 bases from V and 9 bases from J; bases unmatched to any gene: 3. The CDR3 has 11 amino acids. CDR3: CASSSRQGQYF. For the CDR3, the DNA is TGTGCCAGCAGTTCCAGACAGGGGCAGTACTTC.

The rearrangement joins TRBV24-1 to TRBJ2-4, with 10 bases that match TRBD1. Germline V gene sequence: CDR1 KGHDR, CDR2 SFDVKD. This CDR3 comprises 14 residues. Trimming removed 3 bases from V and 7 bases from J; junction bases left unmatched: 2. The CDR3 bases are TGTGCCACCAGTGATCCGGGACAGGGGAACATTCAGTACTTC. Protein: CATSDPGQGNIQYF.

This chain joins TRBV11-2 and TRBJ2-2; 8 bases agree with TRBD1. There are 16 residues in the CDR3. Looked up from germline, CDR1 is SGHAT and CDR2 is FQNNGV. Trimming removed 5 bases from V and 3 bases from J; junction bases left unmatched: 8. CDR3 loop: CASSPGQGRYTGELFF. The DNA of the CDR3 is TGTGCCAGCAGCCCCGGACAGGGCCGATACACCGGGGAGCTGTTTTTT.

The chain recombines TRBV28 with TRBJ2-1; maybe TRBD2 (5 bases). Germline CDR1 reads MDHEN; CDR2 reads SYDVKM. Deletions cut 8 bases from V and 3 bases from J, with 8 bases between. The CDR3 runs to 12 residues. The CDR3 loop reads CASGLIYNEQFF. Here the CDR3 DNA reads TGTGCCAGCGGACTCATCTACAATGAGCAGTTCTTC.

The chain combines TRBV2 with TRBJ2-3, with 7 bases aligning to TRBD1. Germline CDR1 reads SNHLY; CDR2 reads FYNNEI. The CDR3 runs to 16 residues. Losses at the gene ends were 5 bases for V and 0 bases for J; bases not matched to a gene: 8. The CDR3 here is CASSKGAGESTDTQYF. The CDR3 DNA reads TGTGCCAGCAGTAAGGGGGCGGGTGAGAGCACAGATACGCAGTATTTT.

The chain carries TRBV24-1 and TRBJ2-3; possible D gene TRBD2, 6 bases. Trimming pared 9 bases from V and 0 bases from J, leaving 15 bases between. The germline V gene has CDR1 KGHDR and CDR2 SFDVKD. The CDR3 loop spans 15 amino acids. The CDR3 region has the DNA TGTGCCACCGGTAGTAGCGGATCTAGCACAGATACGCAGTATTTT. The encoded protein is CATGSSGSSTDTQYF.

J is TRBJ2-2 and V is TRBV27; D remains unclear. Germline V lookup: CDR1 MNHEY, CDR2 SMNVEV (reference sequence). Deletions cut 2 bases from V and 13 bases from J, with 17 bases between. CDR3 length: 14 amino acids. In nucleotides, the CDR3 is TGTGCCAGCAGTTTAAGAGGCTTCAACACGGGGCTGTTTTTT. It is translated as CASSLRGFNTGLFF.

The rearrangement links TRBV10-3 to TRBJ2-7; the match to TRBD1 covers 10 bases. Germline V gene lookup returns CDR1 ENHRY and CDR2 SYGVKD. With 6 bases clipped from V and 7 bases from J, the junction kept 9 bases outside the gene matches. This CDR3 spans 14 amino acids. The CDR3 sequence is CAISASTGGEEQYF. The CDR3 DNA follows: TGTGCCATCAGCGCCTCGACAGGGGGCGAAGAGCAGTACTTC.

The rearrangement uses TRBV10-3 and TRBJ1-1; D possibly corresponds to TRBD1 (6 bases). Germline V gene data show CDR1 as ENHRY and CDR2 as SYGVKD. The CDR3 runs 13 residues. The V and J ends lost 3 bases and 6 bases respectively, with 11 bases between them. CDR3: CAISDQGSAEAFF. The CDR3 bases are TGTGCCATCAGTGATCAGGGGTCGGCTGAAGCTTTCTTT.

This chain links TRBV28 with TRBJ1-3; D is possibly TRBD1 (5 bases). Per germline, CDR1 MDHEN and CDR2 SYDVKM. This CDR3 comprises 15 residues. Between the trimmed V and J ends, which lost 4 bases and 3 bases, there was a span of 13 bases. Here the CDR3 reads CASSSLGEGGNTIYF. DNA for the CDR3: TGTGCCAGCAGTTCCCTAGGGGAAGGTGGAAACACCATATATTTT.

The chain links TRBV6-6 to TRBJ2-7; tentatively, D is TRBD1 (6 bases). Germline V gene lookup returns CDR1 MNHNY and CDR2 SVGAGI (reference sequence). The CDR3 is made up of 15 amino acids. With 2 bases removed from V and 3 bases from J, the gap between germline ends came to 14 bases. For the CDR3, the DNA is TGTGCCAGCAGTTACGGGCAGGGGATTTTCTACGAGCAGTACTTC. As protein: CASSYGQGIFYEQYF.

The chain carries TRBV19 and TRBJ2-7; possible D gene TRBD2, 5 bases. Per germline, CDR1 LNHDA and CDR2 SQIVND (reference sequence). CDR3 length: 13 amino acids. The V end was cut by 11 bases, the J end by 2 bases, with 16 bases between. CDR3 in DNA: TGTGCCTGTTCCGGGATCCCGCCCTACGAGCAGTACTTC. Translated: CACSGIPPYEQYF.

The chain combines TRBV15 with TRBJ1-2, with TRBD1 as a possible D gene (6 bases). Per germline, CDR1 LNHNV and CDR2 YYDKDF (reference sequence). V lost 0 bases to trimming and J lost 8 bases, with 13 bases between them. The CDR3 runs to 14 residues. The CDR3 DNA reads TGTGCCACCAGCAGAGATATACGAGGGGGAGGCTACACCTTC. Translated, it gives CATSRDIRGGGYTF.

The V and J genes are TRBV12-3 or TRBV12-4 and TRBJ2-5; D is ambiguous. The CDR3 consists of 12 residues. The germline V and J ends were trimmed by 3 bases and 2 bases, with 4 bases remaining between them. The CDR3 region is CASSFIQETQYF. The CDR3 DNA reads TGTGCCAGCAGTTTCATTCAAGAGACCCAGTACTTC.

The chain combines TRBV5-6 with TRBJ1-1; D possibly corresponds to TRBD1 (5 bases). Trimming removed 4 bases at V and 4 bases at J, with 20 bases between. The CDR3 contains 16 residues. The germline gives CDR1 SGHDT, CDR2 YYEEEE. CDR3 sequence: CASSPQGAVKVTEAFF. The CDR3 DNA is TGTGCCAGCAGCCCTCAGGGTGCTGTTAAGGTCACTGAAGCTTTCTTT. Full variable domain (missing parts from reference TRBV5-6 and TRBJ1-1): DAGVTQSPTHLIKTRGQQVTLRCSPKSGHDTVSWYQQALGQGPQFIFQYYEEEERQRGNFPDRFSGHQFPNYSSELNVNALLLGDSALYLCASSPQGAVKVTEAFFGQGTRLTVV.

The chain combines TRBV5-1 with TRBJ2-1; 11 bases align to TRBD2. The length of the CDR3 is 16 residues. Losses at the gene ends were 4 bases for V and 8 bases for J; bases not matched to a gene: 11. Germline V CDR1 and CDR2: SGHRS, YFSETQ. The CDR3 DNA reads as TGCGCCAGCAGCCCGGTTGCTAGCGGGAGGCCAGATGAGCAGTTCTTC. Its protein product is CASSPVASGRPDEQFF.

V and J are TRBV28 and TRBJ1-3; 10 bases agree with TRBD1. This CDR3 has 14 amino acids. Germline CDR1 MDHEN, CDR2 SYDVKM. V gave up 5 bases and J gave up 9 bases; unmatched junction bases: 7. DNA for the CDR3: TGTGCCAGCAGTGTACGGACAGGGGGAGGCACCATATATTTT. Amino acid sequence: CASSVRTGGGTIYF.

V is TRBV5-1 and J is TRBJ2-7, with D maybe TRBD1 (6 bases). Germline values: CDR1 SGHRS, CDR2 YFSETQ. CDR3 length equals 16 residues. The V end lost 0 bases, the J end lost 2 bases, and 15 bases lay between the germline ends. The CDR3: CASSLAGKQGAYEQYF. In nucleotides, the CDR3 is TGCGCCAGCAGCTTGGCGGGGAAACAGGGAGCCTACGAGCAGTACTTC.

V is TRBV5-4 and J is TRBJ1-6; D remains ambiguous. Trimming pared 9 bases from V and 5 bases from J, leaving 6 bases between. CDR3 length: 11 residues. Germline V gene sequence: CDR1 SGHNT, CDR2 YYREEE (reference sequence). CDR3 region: CATQNNSPLHF. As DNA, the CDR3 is TGTGCCACCCAAAATAATTCACCCCTCCACTTT.

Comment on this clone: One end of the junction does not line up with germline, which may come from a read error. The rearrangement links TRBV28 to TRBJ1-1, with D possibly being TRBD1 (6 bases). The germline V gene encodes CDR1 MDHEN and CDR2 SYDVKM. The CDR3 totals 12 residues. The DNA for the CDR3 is TGTGCCAGCAGTTTGTCCCCAGGGGAAGCCTTCTTT. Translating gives CASSLSPGEAFF.

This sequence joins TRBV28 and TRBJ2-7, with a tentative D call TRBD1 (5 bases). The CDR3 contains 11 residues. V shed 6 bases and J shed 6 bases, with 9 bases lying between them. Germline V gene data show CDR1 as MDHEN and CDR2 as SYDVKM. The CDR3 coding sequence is TGTGCCAGCAGCATTACAGGCGAGCAGTACTTC. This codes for CASSITGEQYF.

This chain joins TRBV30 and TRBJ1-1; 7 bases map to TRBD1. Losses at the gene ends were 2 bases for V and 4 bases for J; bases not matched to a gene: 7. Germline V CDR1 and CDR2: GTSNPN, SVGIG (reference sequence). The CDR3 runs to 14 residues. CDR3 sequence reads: CAWSSQGVGTEAFF. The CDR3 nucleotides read TGTGCCTGGAGTTCCCAGGGGGTAGGCACTGAAGCTTTCTTT. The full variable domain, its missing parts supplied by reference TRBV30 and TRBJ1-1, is SQTIHQWPATLVQPVGSPLSLECTVEGTSNPNLYWYRQAAGRGLQLLFYSVGIGQISSEVPQNLSASRPQDRQFILSSKKLLLSDSGFYLCAWSSQGVGTEAFFGQGTRLTVV.

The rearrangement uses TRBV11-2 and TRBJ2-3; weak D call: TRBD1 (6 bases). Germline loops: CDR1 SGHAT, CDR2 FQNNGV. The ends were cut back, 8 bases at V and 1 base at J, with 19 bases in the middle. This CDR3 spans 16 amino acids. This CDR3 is CASFVRGTGGTDTQYF. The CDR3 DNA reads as TGTGCCAGCTTTGTGAGGGGGACCGGAGGCACAGATACGCAGTATTTT. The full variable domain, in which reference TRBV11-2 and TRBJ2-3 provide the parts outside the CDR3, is EAGVAQSPRYKIIEKRQSVAFWCNPISGHATLYWYQQILGQGPKLLIQFQNNGVVDDSQLPKDRFSAERLKGVDSTLKIQPAKLEDSAVYLCASFVRGTGGTDTQYFGPGTRLTVL.